These T cell receptor beta chains were read from a single sample in a study of shared T cell receptors in the human thymus. Using immunoSEQ multiplex PCR, the repertoire was profiled, and TCRdb retains in-frame clones only, with some absent. The sample shows 500,000 to 750,000 clones, roughly 90% of them seen only once. These records were also assigned to another study, of human thymus T cells.

Sequencing used thymocytes. The receptors come from a boy under two years old with a congenital heart defect. The CDR3 runs from the conserved cysteine through the conserved F or W. A D gene is named only where the DNA matches it firmly. For some rows the clone size is stated as once, few or many, or as a class when expanded; others skip it.

j_call clone_size d_call v_call cdr3_nt cdr3_aa
TRBJ2-3 NA NA TRBV10-3 TGTGCCATCAGTGAGTCCGGTCAGGGCACAGATACGCAGTATTTT CAISESGQGTDTQYF
TRBJ2-1 once NA TRBV6-1 TGTGCCAGCAGCCGGACAGTTAGTCAGTTCTTC CASSRTVSQFF
TRBJ2-7 NA TRBD1 TRBV14 TGTGCCAGCAGCCAACGTTGGGGACAGGGTTGCGAGCAGTACTTC CASSQRWGQGCEQYF
TRBJ1-1 NA TRBD1 TRBV11-3 TGTGCCAGCAGCTTAGATGATAACAGGGGACCTGAAGCTTTCTTT CASSLDDNRGPEAFF
TRBJ1-6 NA NA TRBV5-1 TGCGCCAGCAGCTTAAACAGGGCTCCAGATTCACCCCTCCACTTT CASSLNRAPDSPLHF
TRBJ1-4 once NA TRBV6-4 TGTGCCAGCAGTTCCCTGGGGCGGTCTAATGAAAAACTGTTTTTT CASSSLGRSNEKLFF
TRBJ2-7 NA TRBD1 TRBV6-1 TGTGCCAGCAGTGCCGGGACAGGGTCCTACGAGCAGTACTTC CASSAGTGSYEQYF
TRBJ1-2 NA NA TRBV13 TGTGCCAGCAGCCGCCGACTTAACTATGGCTACACCTTC CASSRRLNYGYTF
TRBJ2-1 once NA TRBV4-3 TGCGCCAGCAGCCACAGCGGGTCTAGCTACAATGAGCAGTTCTTC CASSHSGSSYNEQFF
TRBJ2-1 NA TRBD2 TRBV6-6 TGTGCCAGCAGTCCACACACTAGCGGAACTACGGGGCAGTTCTTC CASSPHTSGTTGQFF
TRBJ2-7 NA TRBD2 TRBV13 TGTGCCAGCAGCTTAGGTACTAGCGGGAGGGCCTGGGACTACGAGCAGTACTTC CASSLGTSGRAWDYEQYF
TRBJ2-1 NA TRBD2 TRBV7-9 TGTGCCAGCAGCGCCGGGGGGGGGCTCAATGAGCAGTTCTTC CASSAGGGLNEQFF
TRBJ2-7 once TRBD1 TRBV11-2 TGTGCCAGCAGCGCACTACCGGGACAGGGGACCTACGAGCAGTACTTC CASSALPGQGTYEQYF
TRBJ1-1 NA TRBD1 TRBV5-1 TGCGCCAGCAGCTTGGGCCAGGGGGCTGAAGCTTTCTTT CASSLGQGAEAFF
TRBJ2-7 NA NA TRBV5-1 TGCGCCAGCAGCACCGGTTCGGGGTACTCCACCTACGAGCAGTACTTC CASSTGSGYSTYEQYF
TRBJ2-4 NA NA TRBV4-3 TGCGCCAGCAGCCAGGTTCGGGAGCTAGGTGAAAACATTCAGTACTTC CASSQVRELGENIQYF
TRBJ1-1 NA NA TRBV6-1 TGTGCCAGCAGGGGACATCGCACTGAAGCTTTCTTT CASRGHRTEAFF
TRBJ2-7 NA TRBD2 TRBV7-2 TGTGCCAGCAGCCTAGGGACCGGGACTAGCGGGTACGAGCAGTACTTC CASSLGTGTSGYEQYF
TRBJ1-5 NA NA TRBV9 TGTGCCAGCAGCGTAGAGGGGAGGGTAAATCAGCCCCAGCATTTT CASSVEGRVNQPQHF
TRBJ2-1 NA TRBD2 TRBV2 TGTGCCAGCAGAGAAACTAGCGGGAGCAAGATGAATGAGCAGTTCTTC CASRETSGSKMNEQFF